These T cell receptor beta chains were read from a single sample in a study of CD8+ T cells in alopecia areata. The data were produced by immunoSEQ multiplex PCR, yet TCRdb's version contains in-frame clones alone and is incomplete. This sample yields about 180,000 clones, of which about 47% are seen a single time; roughly a tenth belongs to the top ten. The specimen was CD8+ T cells sorted from blood, collected between weeks 51 and 54, from a patient treated with tofacitinib. These TCRs come from a human donor with alopecia areata. The CDR3 runs from the conserved cysteine through the conserved F or W. The order of the fields is clone size, D gene, J gene, V gene, CDR3 DNA, CDR3 protein. The D gene is left open where the match is weak. The size field is filled for only some rows; it gives once, few, many or a size class.

abundance: -; d_gene: -; j_gene: TRBJ1-1; v_gene: TRBV30; CDR3nt: TGTGCCTGGAGTGAATCAGTGAACACTGAAGCTTTCTTT; CDR3aa: CAWSESVNTEAFF
abundance: -; d_gene: -; j_gene: TRBJ1-2; v_gene: TRBV27; CDR3nt: TGTGCCAGCAGTTTACTGGGGGCGCCGGGCTACACCTTC; CDR3aa: CASSLLGAPGYTF
abundance: once; d_gene: -; j_gene: TRBJ2-4; v_gene: TRBV6-5; CDR3nt: TGTGCCAGCAGTTACGGGGTTGGAGTCAAAAACATTCAGTACTTC; CDR3aa: CASSYGVGVKNIQYF
abundance: -; d_gene: -; j_gene: TRBJ1-6; v_gene: TRBV10-3; CDR3nt: TGTGCCATCAGTGCCTCCGGGGGCGATTCACCCCTCCACTTT; CDR3aa: CAISASGGDSPLHF
abundance: -; d_gene: TRBD1; j_gene: TRBJ1-2; v_gene: TRBV25-1; CDR3nt: TGTGCCAGCAGTCCTCCTACTGGACAGGGGCAATTCACCTTC; CDR3aa: CASSPPTGQGQFTF
abundance: -; d_gene: -; j_gene: TRBJ1-6; v_gene: TRBV4-1; CDR3nt: TGCGCCAGCAGCCATCAACAGGGTGGAAGTTCACCCCTCCACTTT; CDR3aa: CASSHQQGGSSPLHF
abundance: once; d_gene: -; j_gene: TRBJ1-2; v_gene: TRBV9; CDR3nt: TGTGCCAGCAGCAGCGGCAGCTGGGACTATGGCTACACCTTC; CDR3aa: CASSSGSWDYGYTF
abundance: -; d_gene: TRBD2; j_gene: TRBJ2-2; v_gene: TRBV29-1; CDR3nt: TGCAGCGTCGCTGGGACTAGCGGGGCCACCGGGGAGCTGTTTTTT; CDR3aa: CSVAGTSGATGELFF
abundance: -; d_gene: -; j_gene: TRBJ1-1; v_gene: TRBV29-1; CDR3nt: TGCAGCGTTGACAGGGGCGGCACTGAAGCTTTCTTT; CDR3aa: CSVDRGGTEAFF
abundance: -; d_gene: -; j_gene: TRBJ1-5; v_gene: TRBV30; CDR3nt: TGTGCCTGGAGTCTTCGGGGGCAGCCCCAGCATTTT; CDR3aa: CAWSLRGQPQHF
abundance: -; d_gene: TRBD2; j_gene: TRBJ2-5; v_gene: TRBV25-1; CDR3nt: TGTGCCAGCAGTGAATGGGAGCGGGGGGGCCGAGAGACCCAGTACTTC; CDR3aa: CASSEWERGGRETQYF
abundance: -; d_gene: -; j_gene: TRBJ2-2; v_gene: TRBV5-1; CDR3nt: TGCGCCAGCAGCCTACTCCAGGGTGCCGGGGAGCTGTTTTTT; CDR3aa: CASSLLQGAGELFF
abundance: -; d_gene: TRBD1; j_gene: TRBJ2-1; v_gene: TRBV14; CDR3nt: TGTGCCAGCAGCCGGACAGGGGTCTACAATGAGCAGTTCTTC; CDR3aa: CASSRTGVYNEQFF
abundance: -; d_gene: -; j_gene: TRBJ1-1; v_gene: TRBV5-1; CDR3nt: TGCGCCAGCAGCTTGGCTTCTGGCCCTGAAGCTTTCTTT; CDR3aa: CASSLASGPEAFF
abundance: -; d_gene: -; j_gene: TRBJ1-5; v_gene: TRBV5-4; CDR3nt: TGTGCCAGCAGCTTCAGGGGCGGGGATCAGCCCCAGCATTTT; CDR3aa: CASSFRGGDQPQHF
abundance: -; d_gene: -; j_gene: TRBJ2-5; v_gene: TRBV9; CDR3nt: TGTGCCAGCAGCGCAACAGGAGTACAAGAGACCCAGTACTTC; CDR3aa: CASSATGVQETQYF
abundance: few; d_gene: -; j_gene: TRBJ2-7; v_gene: TRBV11-2; CDR3nt: TGTGCCAGCAGCTTCCAACGGACCTACGAGCAGTACTTC; CDR3aa: CASSFQRTYEQYF
abundance: once; d_gene: TRBD1; j_gene: TRBJ1-1; v_gene: TRBV13; CDR3nt: TGTGCCAGCAGCTCGAACAGGGGTCAGAACACTGAAGCTTTCTTT; CDR3aa: CASSSNRGQNTEAFF
abundance: -; d_gene: TRBD2; j_gene: TRBJ2-7; v_gene: TRBV7-6; CDR3nt: TGTGCCAGCAGCTTAGTAGCGGGGGAAGGCGAGCAGTACTTC; CDR3aa: CASSLVAGEGEQYF
abundance: -; d_gene: -; j_gene: TRBJ1-1; v_gene: TRBV5-1; CDR3nt: TGCGCCAGCAGCTTTGCGGGGGGCCGGGACGGAAAAGCTTTCTTT; CDR3aa: CASSFAGGRDGKAFF
abundance: few; d_gene: -; j_gene: TRBJ2-1; v_gene: TRBV7-9; CDR3nt: TGTGCCAGCAGCCGTGAGAGGCATGAGCAGTTCTTC; CDR3aa: CASSRERHEQFF
abundance: few; d_gene: TRBD1; j_gene: TRBJ2-7; v_gene: TRBV11-2; CDR3nt: TGTGCCAGCAGCTTAGACCCGACAGGGTACTACGAGCAGTACTTC; CDR3aa: CASSLDPTGYYEQYF
abundance: -; d_gene: -; j_gene: TRBJ2-1; v_gene: TRBV7-2; CDR3nt: TGTGCCAGCAGCTTAGGCCGAGGGGTAGCGTTCTTC; CDR3aa: CASSLGRGVAFF
abundance: -; d_gene: TRBD1; j_gene: TRBJ1-5; v_gene: TRBV18; CDR3nt: TGTGCCAGCTCCCGGGGACAGGAAAATCAGCCCCAGCATTTT; CDR3aa: CASSRGQENQPQHF
abundance: -; d_gene: -; j_gene: TRBJ2-1; v_gene: TRBV7-9; CDR3nt: TGTGCCAGCAGCTCCTTCAGGGGAAGGGTTTACAATGAGCAGTTCTTC; CDR3aa: CASSSFRGRVYNEQFF
abundance: -; d_gene: TRBD2; j_gene: TRBJ2-7; v_gene: TRBV30; CDR3nt: TGTGCCTGGAGCGGGGGGGCGAACTACGAGCAGTACTTC; CDR3aa: CAWSGGANYEQYF
abundance: few; d_gene: TRBD1; j_gene: TRBJ2-1; v_gene: TRBV27; CDR3nt: TGTGCCAGCAGTCTCTACAGGACAGGCTCGACCTACAATGAGCAGTTCTTC; CDR3aa: CASSLYRTGSTYNEQFF
abundance: once; d_gene: -; j_gene: TRBJ2-1; v_gene: TRBV2; CDR3nt: TGTGCCGCCAACGGGGATTATTCCTACAATGAGCAGTTCTTC; CDR3aa: CAANGDYSYNEQFF
abundance: -; d_gene: -; j_gene: TRBJ1-3; v_gene: TRBV23-1; CDR3nt: TGCGCCAGCAGTCAATGGAGTACAGGAAACTCTGGAAACACCATATATTTT; CDR3aa: CASSQWSTGNSGNTIYF
abundance: -; d_gene: TRBD2; j_gene: TRBJ2-1; v_gene: TRBV4-1; CDR3nt: TGCGCCAGCAGCCAAATACCAACCAGCGGGACGTCCTACAATGAGCAGTTCTTC; CDR3aa: CASSQIPTSGTSYNEQFF